This TCR beta chain derives from a study of T-cell memory formation after mild COVID-19. General study findings and limits: Clones contracting across day 15 to 85 had a balanced CD4/CD8 profile; later expanding clones leaned CD4+. Clones which contracted sat mainly in CM and EM if CD4+, and in EMRA if CD8+. Certain responding clones were present in pre-infection memory, suggesting participation of cross-reactive memory.

On this clonotype itself: Its specificity is unknown.

Constant-segment-primed 5'RACE gave TCR alpha and TCR beta cDNA libraries with sample barcodes and UMIs. TCRdb recomputed calls from the 5' RACE reads with MiXCR, one row per CDR3 protein. The sample lists about 130,000 distinct CDR3 sequences; roughly a quarter were seen once. Sequenced input: PBMCs or a T cell subset sorted from them (not recorded which). This TCR came from an adult woman who had mild COVID-19 (a few samples of this study predate the infection). Cell type and time point are not known.

The CDR3 protein is CATSDFAVTGNSPFPGNSPLHF. The CDR3 coding sequence is TGTGCCACCAGTGATTTCGCCGTGACAGGGAATTCCCCCTTCCCTGGGAATTCACCCCTCCACTTT. The gene calls are TRBV24-1 and TRBJ1-6; TRBD1 matches 7 bases. After removal of 1 base from V and 7 bases from J, the junction contained 24 bases not matched to a gene. CDR1 and CDR2 (germline): KGHDR, SFDVKD. There are 22 residues in the CDR3.